This T cell receptor beta chain derives from a study of T cell responses to AZD1222 COVID-19 vaccine. Concerning this clone itself: What it recognizes is unknown.

The trim removed 6 bases at V and 3 bases at J, leaving 8 bases unmatched. Germline CDR1 ENHRY, CDR2 SYGVKD. The CDR3 totals 15 residues. Study observations and caveats: The number of AZD1222 recipients seropositive at baseline was only six. A rise in Spike-specific TCR breadth and depth followed two AZD1222 doses. Clonal diversity may have been underestimated, and the donors were mostly white British, with more females than males.

Profiled with immunoSEQ multiplex PCR; TCRdb holds only in-frame clones, not every one. The table has some 200,000 clones, roughly 92% seen once. The rearrangement uses TRBV10-3 and TRBJ2-3; TRBD1 matches at 8 bases. This clonotype originated in an adult who received the MenACWY meningococcal vaccine as a control. The sample here was peripheral blood, taken 28 days after the second dose of the MenACWY control vaccine. This CDR3 is CAIRDAGGFTDTQYF. The CDR3 bases are TGTGCCATCAGGGACGCAGGGGGCTTTACAGATACGCAGTATTTT.